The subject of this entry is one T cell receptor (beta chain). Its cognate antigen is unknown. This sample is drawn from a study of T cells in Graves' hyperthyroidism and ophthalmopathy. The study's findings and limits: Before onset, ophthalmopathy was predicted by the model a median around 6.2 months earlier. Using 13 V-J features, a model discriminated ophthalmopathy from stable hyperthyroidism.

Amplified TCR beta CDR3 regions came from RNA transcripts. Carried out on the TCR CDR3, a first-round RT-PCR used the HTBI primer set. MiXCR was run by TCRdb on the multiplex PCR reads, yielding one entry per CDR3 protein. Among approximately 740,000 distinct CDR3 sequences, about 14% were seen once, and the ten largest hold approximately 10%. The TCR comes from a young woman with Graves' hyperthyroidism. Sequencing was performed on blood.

The CDR3 DNA sequence: TGTGCCAGCTCACCTACAGGGGGAGCGGTGAACACTGAAGCTTTCTTT. This translates into CASSPTGGAVNTEAFF. The chain has TRBV18 and TRBJ1-1, with 8 nucleotides matching TRBD1. Germline values: CDR1 KGHSH, CDR2 LQKENI. The CDR3 is 16 amino acids. With V trimmed by 3 bases and J by 0 bases, 6 bases remained unmatched.